The rows below give T cell receptor beta chains drawn from one sample of a study of OX40 agonist ivuxolimab in advanced cancers. Assay: immunoSEQ multiplex PCR; the TCRdb copy retains only in-frame clones and omits some. The sample has around 20,000 clones; about 71% are singletons. The sample was CD4+ or CD8+ T cells sorted from blood, taken in a trial of the OX40 agonist ivuxolimab. These receptors originate from an adult with an advanced solid tumor such as melanoma, head and neck, liver or kidney cancer. CDR3s include the opening cysteine and the closing phenylalanine or tryptophan. D genes are given only for firm matches. The listing skips clone size in some rows; elsewhere it reads once, few, many or a size class.

>-|-|TRBV28|TRBJ1-1
TGTGCCAGCAGTTTGGGTACGAACACTGAAGCTTTCTTT
CASSLGTNTEAFF
>-|-|TRBV5-7|TRBJ1-1
TGTGCCAGCAGCTTGGGGGGGGCCACTGAAGCTTTCTTT
CASSLGGATEAFF
>few|-|TRBV7-9|TRBJ1-2
TGTGCCAGCAGCTTCTTGGGTCAGGCCTATGGCTACACCTTC
CASSFLGQAYGYTF
>few|-|TRBV7-3|TRBJ2-1
TGTGCCAGCAGCTTAACGGACTCCCTAAGGCATGAGCAGTTCTTC
CASSLTDSLRHEQFF
>-|-|TRBV4-3|TRBJ2-1
TGCGCCAGCAGCCAAGGCGACTCCTACAATGAGCAGTTCTTC
CASSQGDSYNEQFF
>-|-|TRBV27|TRBJ1-5
TGTGCCAGCAGTTTATATGGGGGGATTGATCAGCCCCAGCATTTT
CASSLYGGIDQPQHF
>few|-|TRBV19|TRBJ1-1
TGTGCCACCACTTATGGGGTCTGGGGGGGGACTGAAGCTTTCTTT
CATTYGVWGGTEAFF
>-|-|TRBV6-1|TRBJ2-1
TGTGCCAGTAGCCCAAGCTCCTACAATGAGCAGTTCTTC
CASSPSSYNEQFF
>few|-|TRBV27|TRBJ1-4
TGTGCCAGCAGTTTACGGGGTTACGGTGAAAAACTGTTTTTT
CASSLRGYGEKLFF
>-|TRBD2|TRBV5-1|TRBJ2-7
TGCGCCAGCAGCTTCGTCCCTAGCGGAACCTACGAGCAGTACTTC
CASSFVPSGTYEQYF
>-|-|TRBV6-5|TRBJ2-7
TGTGCCAGCAGTGCCGGGCCCCAAGTCGAGCAGTACTTC
CASSAGPQVEQYF
>-|-|TRBV7-9|TRBJ2-2
TGTGCCAGCAGCCCCAATCTGCGACAGGACAACACCGGGGAGCTGTTTTTT
CASSPNLRQDNTGELFF
>-|-|TRBV5-1|TRBJ2-2
TGCGCCAGCAGCTTGGATACTATTTCGAACACCGGGGAGCTGTTTTTT
CASSLDTISNTGELFF
>-|TRBD1|TRBV27|TRBJ1-2
TGTGCCAGTAGGACAGGACTTGCCTCCTATGGCTACACCTTC
CASRTGLASYGYTF
>-|-|TRBV19|TRBJ1-1
TGTGCCACAATGGGGGGGAACACTGAAGCTTTCTTT
CATMGGNTEAFF
>-|TRBD1|TRBV28|TRBJ2-6
TGTGCCAGCAGTGTTGGACAGGGGCCCCCCTCTGGGGCCAACGTCCTGACTTTC
CASSVGQGPPSGANVLTF
>-|-|TRBV27|TRBJ2-5
TGTGCCAGCAGTTCTCTAGGGGGGGCGCGGAAGACCCAGTACTTC
CASSSLGGARKTQYF
>few|-|TRBV4-1|TRBJ2-5
TGCGCCAGCAGCCAAAGTCCAGGATCCCAAGAGACCCAGTACTTC
CASSQSPGSQETQYF
>-|-|TRBV27|TRBJ1-1
TGTGCCAGCAGTGTTACAGTGAACACTGAAGCTTTCTTT
CASSVTVNTEAFF
>-|-|TRBV7-9|TRBJ2-1
TGTGCCAGCAGCGAAGAGGACTCGTCGGGGGACCATGAGCAGTTCTTC
CASSEEDSSGDHEQFF
>-|-|TRBV6-6|TRBJ2-7
TGTGCCAGCAGTTACTCGAACTCCTACGAGCAGTACTTC
CASSYSNSYEQYF
>few|-|TRBV7-9|TRBJ1-4
TGTGCCAGCAGCTTTTCGGTGGCAGGGAGCCGCGAAAAACTGTTTTTT
CASSFSVAGSREKLFF
>-|-|TRBV6-5|TRBJ2-3
TGTGCCAGCAGGGAGGGCACAGATACGCAGTATTTT
CASREGTDTQYF
>-|-|TRBV19|TRBJ1-1
TGTGCCAGTAGTATGAGGGGCACTGAAGCTTTCTTT
CASSMRGTEAFF
>few|-|TRBV30|TRBJ1-1
TGTGCCTGGACCCTGGACGTTGGCACTGAAGCTTTCTTT
CAWTLDVGTEAFF
>-|TRBD1|TRBV28|TRBJ2-5
TGTGCCAGCAGGCCGGGACAGCAAAAGACCCAGTACTTC
CASRPGQQKTQYF
>-|TRBD1|TRBV7-6|TRBJ1-1
TGTGCCAGCAGCGCACGGGACAGGTCCGGTTTAAACACTGAAGCTTTCTTT
CASSARDRSGLNTEAFF
>-|TRBD1|TRBV14|TRBJ1-1
TGTGCCAGCAGCCAGGCCGGACAGGATATGAACACTGAAGCTTTCTTT
CASSQAGQDMNTEAFF
>-|TRBD2|TRBV7-9|TRBJ2-1
TGTGCCAGCAGCCCCATGTGGCGGGAGGGCCCCGACAATGAGCAGTTCTTC
CASSPMWREGPDNEQFF
>-|-|TRBV27|TRBJ2-1
TGTGCCAGCAGTTCCCTCCTACCGACAGGTCTTGGGGATGAGCAGTTCTTC
CASSSLLPTGLGDEQFF
>-|TRBD2|TRBV19|TRBJ2-1
TGTGCCAGTAGTCCGGGACTAGCGGGAGGGCTTAGTGAGCAGTTCTTC
CASSPGLAGGLSEQFF
>medium-sized|-|TRBV6-5|TRBJ2-5
TGTGCCAGCAGTTACACGACAGCAGAAGAGACCCAGTACTTC
CASSYTTAEETQYF
>-|TRBD1|TRBV6-1|TRBJ1-3
TGTGCCAGCAGTGAAGGCGGAGAGACAGGGCAGAAGGCTGGAAACACCATATATTTT
CASSEGGETGQKAGNTIYF
>-|-|TRBV27|TRBJ1-4
TGTGCCAGCAGTTTAGTGGGACGGGCGAACCCAACTAATGAAAAACTGTTTTTT
CASSLVGRANPTNEKLFF
>-|-|TRBV11-2|TRBJ2-7
TGTGCCAGCAGCGCGGAGGAGGGACTCCTATACGAGCAGTACTTC
CASSAEEGLLYEQYF
>-|TRBD2|TRBV7-8|TRBJ2-3
TGTGCCAGCAGCTCCCAGGGGACTAGTCTTTCGGATACGCAGTATTTT
CASSSQGTSLSDTQYF
>few|-|TRBV20-1|TRBJ2-5
TGCAGTGCCCAGGCGGTTGCGACCCAGTACTTC
CSAQAVATQYF
>-|-|TRBV28|TRBJ2-5
TGTGCCACCCGCCTGGTGGACAGAGACCAAGAGACCCAGTACTTC
CATRLVDRDQETQYF
>-|TRBD1|TRBV2|TRBJ1-3
TGTGCCAGCATTGTCAGGGGGTATGACCCTGGAAACACCATATATTTT
CASIVRGYDPGNTIYF
>-|TRBD2|TRBV5-1|TRBJ2-7
TGCGCCAGCAGGGCCGGGACTAGCGGGAGGATTGGGGAGCAGTACTTC
CASRAGTSGRIGEQYF
>-|-|TRBV7-8|TRBJ2-7
TGTGCCAGCAGCCCCGGACCTTACGAGCAGTACTTC
CASSPGPYEQYF
>-|TRBD1|TRBV7-1|TRBJ2-2
TGTGCCAGCAGCTTACCCGACAGGGGCGACACCGGGGAGCTGTTTTTT
CASSLPDRGDTGELFF
>-|-|TRBV28|TRBJ2-5
TGTGCCAGCAGTCTGGGGGGCCCAGAGACCCAGTACTTC
CASSLGGPETQYF
>-|-|TRBV28|TRBJ1-1
TGTGCCAGCAGTTCGGACTACAGGGCCACTGAAGCTTTCTTT
CASSSDYRATEAFF
>-|TRBD1|TRBV5-4|TRBJ1-1
TGTGCCAGCAGCTTCGGACAGGGATGGAACACTGAAGCTTTCTTT
CASSFGQGWNTEAFF
>-|-|TRBV11-1|TRBJ2-2
TGTGCCAGCAGCTCTTACACACCCGGGGTTAGCACCGGGGAGCTGTTTTTT
CASSSYTPGVSTGELFF
>-|TRBD1|TRBV4-1|TRBJ1-1
TGCGCCAGCAGCCTAGGGAGGGGGCCGAACACTGAAGCTTTCTTT
CASSLGRGPNTEAFF
>-|-|TRBV6-5|TRBJ2-7
TGTGCCAGCAGTGACCCCAGGGAGCAGTACTTC
CASSDPREQYF
>-|-|TRBV27|TRBJ2-7
TGTGCCAGCAGTCCCGGGACACCAGAATCCGAGCAGTACTTC
CASSPGTPESEQYF
>-|-|TRBV7-2|TRBJ2-3
TGTGCCAGCAGCCACGGGACTACAGATACGCAGTATTTT
CASSHGTTDTQYF
>-|TRBD1|TRBV7-9|TRBJ2-7
TGTGCCAGCAGCTACGACGTTGGGACAGGGATCTCCTACGAGCAGTACTTC
CASSYDVGTGISYEQYF
>-|TRBD2|TRBV9|TRBJ2-3
TGTGCCAGCAGCGGGATCGGCGGGAGCCTTGATACGCAGTATTTT
CASSGIGGSLDTQYF
>-|-|TRBV19|TRBJ2-7
TGTGCCAGTACCGACTGGGACTCGTACGAGCAGTACTTC
CASTDWDSYEQYF